These 4 T cell receptor beta chains originate from one sample sequenced in a study of blood T cell repertoires in COVID-19. Assay used: immunoSEQ multiplex PCR; TCRdb lists only in-frame clones, some missing. The table has 52,000 or so clones, roughly nine tenths seen once. The source material was peripheral blood. These receptors originate from a woman in her 70s with active COVID-19.

The chain couples TRBV24-1 to TRBJ2-5; the match to TRBD2 covers 10 bases. CDR1 and CDR2 from the germline V gene are KGHDR and SFDVKD. V was clipped by 5 bases and J by 1 base; unmatched bases: 3. This CDR3 is 15 amino acids long. The CDR3 nucleotides are TGTGCCACCAGTGCCACTAGCGGGACCCAAGAGACCCAGTACTTC. Protein: CATSATSGTQETQYF.

The rearrangement joins TRBV6-2 or TRBV6-3 to TRBJ1-2; tentatively, D is TRBD1 (6 bases). CDR3 size: 15 residues. The V and J ends lost 5 bases and 6 bases respectively, with 19 bases between them. Germline V gene lookup returns CDR1 MNHEY and CDR2 SVGEGT. The CDR3 here is CASSRQGLVGDGYTF. CDR3 bases: TGTGCCAGCAGTCGCCAGGGGCTCGTTGGGGATGGCTACACCTTC.

The chain couples TRBV7-9 to TRBJ1-5; possibly TRBD1 for D (6 bases). Germline CDR1 reads SEHNR; CDR2 reads FQNEAQ (reference sequence). With 2 bases removed from V and 4 bases from J, the gap between germline ends came to 12 bases. The CDR3 loop spans 15 amino acids. The CDR3 region is CASSLTGGLNQPQHF. The CDR3 DNA sequence: TGTGCCAGCAGCTTAACGGGGGGCCTGAATCAGCCCCAGCATTTT.

The chain recombines TRBV10-1 with TRBJ2-3; D is unresolved. This CDR3 is 13 amino acids long. V dropped 2 bases and J dropped 2 bases, with 5 bases sitting between them. The germline V gene encodes CDR1 WNHNN and CDR2 SYGVQD (reference sequence). DNA of the CDR3: TGCGCCAGCAGTGAGGACACCACAGATACGCAGTATTTT. This codes for CASSEDTTDTQYF.